This T cell receptor beta chain was retrieved from a study of shared clonotypes between healthy human individuals. Study-level results: Generation probabilities of non-shared clonotypes were lower (relative to those shared by all four donors).

V shed 9 bases, J shed 4 bases, and the junction held 10 bases outside the gene matches. The germline gives CDR1 LNHDA, CDR2 SQIVND (reference sequence). The CDR3 extends over 14 amino acids. Note on this clone: As yet, its antigen is unknown.

Repertoires were generated with immunoSEQ multiplex PCR, while TCRdb's copy carries only in-frame clones and drops some. The sample holds 1.6 million or so clones, roughly 96% seen once. V is TRBV19 and J is TRBJ2-3; 7 nucleotides line up with TRBD1. This TCR was sampled from a man aged 25 to 45 in good health. Sequenced material: naive CD4+ T cells sorted from blood. Subset reported: CD45RA+ positively selected. CDR3 bases: TGTGCCAGCAGGACAGGACGGGGCGCAGATACGCAGTATTTT. This gives the protein CASRTGRGADTQYF.